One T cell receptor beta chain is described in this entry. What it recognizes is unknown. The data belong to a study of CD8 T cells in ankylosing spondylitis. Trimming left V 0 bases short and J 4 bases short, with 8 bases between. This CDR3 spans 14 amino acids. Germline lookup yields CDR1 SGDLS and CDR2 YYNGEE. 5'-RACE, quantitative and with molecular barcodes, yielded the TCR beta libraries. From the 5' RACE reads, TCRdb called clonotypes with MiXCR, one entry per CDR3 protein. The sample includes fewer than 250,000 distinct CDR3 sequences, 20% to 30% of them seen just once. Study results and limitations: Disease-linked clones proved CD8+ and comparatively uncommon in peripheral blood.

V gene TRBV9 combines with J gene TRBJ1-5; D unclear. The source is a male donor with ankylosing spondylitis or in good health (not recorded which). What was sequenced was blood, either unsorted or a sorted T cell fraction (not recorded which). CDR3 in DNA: TGTGCCAGCAGCGTAGGAGGAATTAATCAGCCCCAGCATTTT. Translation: CASSVGGINQPQHF.